One and the same sample provided the 29 T cell receptor beta chains below, sequenced in a study of regulatory T cells in long-lasting Graves disease. For TCR beta, libraries came from iRepertoire HTBI primers and Arm-PCR of CDR3 regions. TCRdb reprocessed the multiplex PCR reads via MiXCR and lists one record per CDR3 protein. The sample yields 300,000 to 450,000 distinct CDR3 sequences, less than 20% seen once. Stated time point: newly diagnosed GD, antithyroid drugs for less than 3 months. PBMC RNA was the source of the TCR library. Sequenced here: peripheral blood mononuclear cells (PBMCs), sampled at new diagnosis, from a patient treated with antithyroid drugs. The receptors derive from a female donor with Graves disease.

Comment on this clonotype: One base away lies a much larger clone, so this may be a sequencing read error. In nucleotides, the CDR3 is TGTGCCAGCAGCCCGAGGACTAGCGGGGCGGTGGGGTATGAGCAGTTCTTC. Translated: CASSPRTSGAVGYEQFF. This chain uses TRBV27 with TRBJ2-1; 12 positions match TRBD2. The CDR3 covers 17 residues. Germline V gives CDR1 MNHEY, CDR2 SMNVEV (reference sequence). The V segment lost 6 bases and the J segment 8 bases; nucleotides outside the gene matches: 14.

This clonotype was recorded many times. The chain is built from TRBV28 and TRBJ2-3; D is unclear. Trimming took 3 bases from V and 4 from J, leaving 14 bases between them. CDR3 length: 15 amino acids. Germline CDR1 MDHEN, CDR2 SYDVKM. The CDR3 DNA reads as TGTGCCAGCAGTTTTGTAAGCGAGGCGGCAGATACGCAGTATTTT. Translated, it gives CASSFVSEAADTQYF.

This clonotype came up a few times. This chain connects TRBV9 to TRBJ2-3; D is ambiguous. V dropped 4 bases and J dropped 5 bases, with 11 bases sitting between them. Germline assignment: CDR1 SGDLS and CDR2 YYNGEE. This CDR3 spans 13 amino acids. The CDR3 DNA sequence: TGTGCCAGCAGCTCCCGTATAGTAGATACGCAGTATTTT. This codes for CASSSRIVDTQYF.

This clonotype occurred many times. The V call is TRBV6-2 or TRBV6-3, the J call TRBJ1-6; maybe TRBD1 (6 bases). Looked up from germline, CDR1 is MNHEY and CDR2 is SVGEGT. Trimming cost V 2 bases and J 2 bases, with 13 bases left between them. The CDR3 extends over 17 amino acids. CDR3 region: CASSYLGQATYNSPLHF. The CDR3 DNA sequence: TGTGCCAGCAGTTACCTGGGACAAGCGACCTATAATTCACCCCTCCACTTT.

The V and J genes are TRBV20-1 and TRBJ2-5; TRBD2 agrees at 12 bases. With V trimmed by 4 bases and J by 6 bases, 6 bases remained unmatched. The CDR3 runs 14 residues. Germline-derived CDR1 and CDR2 are DFQATT and SNEGSKA (reference sequence). CDR3 residues: CSATSTSGRQTQYF. The CDR3 DNA is TGCAGTGCTACCTCGACTAGCGGGAGACAGACCCAGTACTTC.

This clonotype was detected many times. V is TRBV29-1 and J is TRBJ1-2; D unclear. Germline V gene lookup returns CDR1 SQVTM and CDR2 ANQGSEA. The V end was cut by 2 bases, the J end by 6 bases, with 7 bases between. CDR3 length equals 11 residues. The CDR3, as DNA: TGCAGCGTTGAACTTAAGGATGGCTACACCTTC. Its protein product is CSVELKDGYTF.

This clonotype was seen many times. The chain couples TRBV20-1 to TRBJ2-2, with 10 nucleotides matching TRBD1. The CDR3 loop spans 19 amino acids. V trimming: 3 bases; J trimming: 7 bases; junction bases outside the gene matches: 20. In germline, CDR1 is DFQATT, CDR2 SNEGSKA (reference sequence). The CDR3 DNA reads as TGCAGTGCTAGTAACAGACAGGGGGCGTCCCGCAGGTCGGTCGGGGAGCTGTTTTTT. Translation gives CSASNRQGASRRSVGELFF.

As to this clonotype: Germline is not matched at one junction end, which may reflect a read error. The chain's CDR3 is CACSFGAHSGQVFPYSNQPQHF. The CDR3 coding sequence is TGTGCCTGCAGCTTTGGGGCCCACTCGGGACAGGTCTTCCCTTATAGCAATCAGCCCCAGCATTTT. This chain joins TRBV7-2 and TRBJ1-5; 8 positions agree with TRBD1. This CDR3 is 22 amino acids long. CDR1 SGHTA and CDR2 FQGNSA come from the germline V gene.

This clonotype was detected ten times or more. This sequence may be a read error, since a much larger clone differs from it by one base. The chain recombines TRBV11-1 with TRBJ1-1, with D uncertain. CDR3 length: 15 amino acids. The V gene's germline CDR1 is SGHAT and CDR2 FQDESV (reference sequence). This chain's CDR3 is CASSLDGEGNAEAFF. The CDR3 coding sequence is TGTGCCAGCAGCTTAGACGGGGAAGGGAACGCTGAAGCTTTCTTT.

Turning to this clonotype: Only one base separates this from a far larger clonotype, so it likely reflects a read error. The V gene is TRBV7-2, the J gene TRBJ2-7; D remains unclear. The J call is in doubt because the DNA end fits TRBJ2-5 better. The CDR3 covers 12 residues. Germline assignment: CDR1 SGHTA and CDR2 FQGNSA. In DNA, the CDR3 is TGTGCCAGCGGCTATAGACAAGAGACCCAGTACTTC. It encodes CASGYRQETQYF.

This clonotype appeared many times. The chain combines TRBV7-3 with TRBJ2-3, with TRBD2 matching 8 bases. Germline V gene lookup returns CDR1 SGHTA and CDR2 FQGTGA. J lost 5 bases, V lost 1 base, and 5 bases had no gene match. This CDR3 contains 15 residues. In DNA, the CDR3 is TGTGCCAGCAGCTTAATCGGGGGGGCCCAAGATACGCAGTATTTT. The encoded protein is CASSLIGGAQDTQYF. The variable domain in full, with the rest retrieved from reference TRBV7-3 and TRBJ2-3, is GAGVSQTPSNKVTEKGKYVELRCDPISGHTALYWYRQSLGQGPEFLIYFQGTGAADDSGLPNDRFFAVRPEGSVSTLKIQRTERGDSAVYLCASSLIGGAQDTQYFGPGTRLTVL.

This clonotype was seen at least ten times. The V and J genes are TRBV19 and TRBJ1-1; 9 bases match TRBD1. CDR3 length equals 14 residues. The J segment lost 4 bases and the V segment lost 8 bases, leaving 8 bases of the junction unmatched. The germline gives CDR1 LNHDA, CDR2 SQIVND (reference sequence). This CDR3 reads CASATGGVSTEAFF. Here the CDR3 DNA reads TGTGCCAGTGCCACAGGGGGCGTGAGCACTGAAGCTTTCTTT.

This chain joins TRBV15 and TRBJ1-1, with D tentatively TRBD1 (6 bases). The CDR3 consists of 18 residues. The V end was cut by 0 bases, the J end by 1 base, with 18 bases between. Germline-derived CDR1 and CDR2 are LNHNV and YYDKDF (reference sequence). The CDR3 is CATSRDPLLEQGNTEAFF. CDR3 sequence (DNA): TGTGCCACCAGCAGAGATCCCCTATTAGAACAGGGGAACACTGAAGCTTTCTTT.

This clonotype was counted ten times or more. The chain recombines TRBV24-1 with TRBJ1-2; D gene unclear. Looked up from germline, CDR1 is KGHDR and CDR2 is SFDVKD. The V end was cut by 9 bases, the J end by 3 bases, with 13 bases between. This CDR3 has 13 amino acids. CDR3 bases: TGTGCCACCTCGGGCCTCGGTGACTATGGCTACACCTTC. As protein: CATSGLGDYGYTF.

This clonotype came up many times. The chain carries TRBV28 and TRBJ2-7, with TRBD2 matching 9 bases. V lost 6 bases and J lost 7; bases outside the gene matches: 7. The CDR3 is 13 residues long. In germline, CDR1 is MDHEN, CDR2 SYDVKM. CDR3 region: CASSSREGREQYF. The CDR3, as DNA: TGTGCCAGCAGCTCGCGGGAGGGCCGGGAGCAGTACTTC.

This clonotype was seen many times. The chain joins TRBV11-2 to TRBJ1-2; possible D gene TRBD1, 5 bases. CDR1 and CDR2 (germline): SGHAT, FQNNGV. This CDR3 region has 18 residues. The ends were cut back, 0 bases at V and 0 bases at J, with 17 bases in the middle. The CDR3 here is CASSLELIGTTSNYGYTF. DNA for the CDR3: TGTGCCAGCAGCTTAGAACTTATTGGGACCACTTCTAACTATGGCTACACCTTC.

Remarks on this clonotype: Possible read error: a much larger clone is one base away. This rearrangement joins TRBV6-2 or TRBV6-3 to TRBJ1-1; D call uncertain. CDR1 and CDR2 (germline): MNHEY, SVGEGT. This CDR3 has 17 residues. CDR3 sequence: CASSVHKKWAENAEAFF. DNA for the CDR3: TGTGCCAGCAGTGTACATAAAAAATGGGCAGAGAACGCTGAAGCTTTCTTT.

This clonotype was seen a handful of times. The CDR3 loop reads CAISEVLGNIQYF. CDR3 coding DNA: TGTGCCATCAGTGAAGTTTTGGGGAACATTCAGTACTTC. The rearrangement joins TRBV10-3 to TRBJ2-4; D uncertain. In germline, CDR1 is ENHRY, CDR2 SYGVKD. V was shortened by 3 bases and J by 7 bases, with 10 bases between the two germline ends. The length of the CDR3 is 13 residues.

The gene calls are TRBV7-6 and TRBJ2-2, with TRBD2 matching 8 bases. V was clipped by 3 bases and J by 3 bases; unmatched bases: 3. Germline CDR1 is SGHVS and CDR2 is FNYEAQ. This CDR3 is 15 amino acids long. The CDR3 coding sequence is TGTGCCAGCAGCTTTAGCGGGGATGACACCGGGGAGCTGTTTTTT. This gives the protein CASSFSGDDTGELFF.

The V gene is TRBV4-1, the J gene TRBJ2-1; 11 bases fit TRBD2. Germline lookup yields CDR1 MGHRA and CDR2 YSYEKL. J gave up 4 bases and V 6 bases, and 5 bases lay outside the gene matches. The CDR3 covers 15 residues. CDR3 loop: CASRLAGVLYNEQFF. The DNA of the CDR3 is TGCGCCAGCAGACTAGCGGGAGTGCTATACAATGAGCAGTTCTTC.

This clonotype was seen only a few times. The chain employs TRBV4-1 and TRBJ2-5; no reliable D call. V lost 4 bases and J lost 0, with 9 bases in between. From germline, CDR1 is MGHRA and CDR2 YSYEKL. The CDR3 consists of 14 residues. DNA of the CDR3: TGCGCCAGCAGCCTGAACGAAAACCAAGAGACCCAGTACTTC. Its translation is CASSLNENQETQYF.

V gene TRBV28 combines with J gene TRBJ1-1, with D tentatively TRBD1 (5 bases). Trimming left V 4 bases short and J 1 base short, with 10 bases between. Germline CDR1 and CDR2: MDHEN and SYDVKM. This CDR3 is built from 14 residues. In DNA form, the CDR3 reads TGTGCCAGCAGTTCTGACAGTCAGAACACTGAAGCTTTCTTT. Residues: CASSSDSQNTEAFF.

The V and J genes are TRBV12-3 or TRBV12-4 and TRBJ1-1; no clear D. Deletions cut 6 bases from V and 0 bases from J, with 23 bases between. The CDR3 sequence is 18 residues long. The CDR3, as DNA: TGTGCCAGCAGCCTAAGGGTGAGGCCCGAAATTTTGAACACTGAAGCTTTCTTT. Its translation is CASSLRVRPEILNTEAFF.

The rearrangement links TRBV12-5 to TRBJ2-5; TRBD2 agrees at 9 bases. CDR1 is LGHNT, CDR2 FRNRAP, per germline. V trimming: 1 base; J trimming: 4 bases; junction bases outside the gene matches: 16. The CDR3 runs 19 residues. The CDR3 DNA reads TGTGCTAGTGGTTTGGCCATATGGGGGGCGGGAGGGCCCTCAGAGACCCAGTACTTC. It translates to CASGLAIWGAGGPSETQYF.

The chain combines TRBV27 with TRBJ1-1; 8 bases fit TRBD1. This CDR3 contains 14 residues. CDR1 is MNHEY and CDR2 is SMNVEV in the germline V gene (reference sequence). With 6 bases clipped from V and 5 bases from J, the junction kept 8 bases outside the gene matches. The CDR3 nucleotides are TGTGCCAGCAGACTCGGGACAGGAGAGACTGAAGCTTTCTTT. Translation gives CASRLGTGETEAFF.

Note on this clonotype: A much larger clone sits a single nucleotide away, making a read error possible. This is likely a read error, given that the CDR3 carries no conserved phenylalanine or tryptophan at its end. The gene calls are TRBV2 and TRBJ2-4, with a tentative D call TRBD1 (5 bases). CDR3 size: 13 residues. Trimming removed 2 bases from V and 8 bases from J, with 10 bases in between. Per germline, CDR1 SNHLY and CDR2 FYNNEI. Written as DNA, the CDR3 is TGTGCCAGCAGTGAACAGGGTCGTGACATTCAGTACCTC. Translated, it gives CASSEQGRDIQYL.

Ten or more counts support this clonotype. The rearrangement joins TRBV2 to TRBJ2-3; TRBD2 aligns across 11 bases. The trim removed 5 bases at V and 2 bases at J, leaving 21 bases unmatched. Germline CDR1 and CDR2: SNHLY and FYNNEI. The CDR3 sequence is 21 residues long. In DNA form, the CDR3 reads TGTGCCAGCAGTCCCCCTGGAGGAACTAGCGGGAGCAAGTCGCACACAGATACGCAGTATTTT. Translation gives CASSPPGGTSGSKSHTDTQYF.

This clonotype was picked up a small number of times. The chain employs TRBV4-1 and TRBJ2-7, with D hard to call. Germline lookup yields CDR1 MGHRA and CDR2 YSYEKL. V lost 3 bases and J lost 3, with 12 bases in between. This CDR3 spans 14 amino acids. The CDR3 is CASSHPPKSYEQYF. CDR3 DNA: TGCGCCAGCAGCCACCCTCCTAAGAGCTACGAGCAGTACTTC.

The rearrangement joins TRBV19 to TRBJ2-3, with TRBD2 matching over 13 bases. Germline loops: CDR1 LNHDA, CDR2 SQIVND (reference sequence). The junction had 4 bases not matched to a gene; V was cut back by 3 bases and J by 4 bases. The CDR3 sequence is 16 residues long. In DNA form, the CDR3 reads TGTGCCAGTAGTATGGAGACTAGCGGGGGGTCAGATACGCAGTATTTT. It translates to CASSMETSGGSDTQYF.